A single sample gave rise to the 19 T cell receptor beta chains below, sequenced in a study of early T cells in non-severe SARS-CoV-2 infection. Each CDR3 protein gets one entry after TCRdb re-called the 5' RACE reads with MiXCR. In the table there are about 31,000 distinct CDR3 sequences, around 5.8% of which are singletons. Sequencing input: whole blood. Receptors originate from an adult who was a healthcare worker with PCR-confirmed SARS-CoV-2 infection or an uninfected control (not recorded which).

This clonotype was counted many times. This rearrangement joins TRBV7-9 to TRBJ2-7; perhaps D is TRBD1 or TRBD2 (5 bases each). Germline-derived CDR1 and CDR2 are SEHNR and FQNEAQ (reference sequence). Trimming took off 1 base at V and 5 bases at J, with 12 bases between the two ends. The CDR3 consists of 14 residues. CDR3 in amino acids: CASSLEARGHEQYF. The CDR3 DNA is TGTGCCAGCAGCTTAGAGGCGAGGGGCCACGAGCAGTACTTC. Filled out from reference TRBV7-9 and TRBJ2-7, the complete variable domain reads DTGVSQNPRHKITKRGQNVTFRCDPISEHNRLYWYRQTLGQGPEFLTYFQNEAQLEKSRLLSDRFSAERPKGSFSTLEIQRTEQGDSAMYLCASSLEARGHEQYFGPGTRLTVT.

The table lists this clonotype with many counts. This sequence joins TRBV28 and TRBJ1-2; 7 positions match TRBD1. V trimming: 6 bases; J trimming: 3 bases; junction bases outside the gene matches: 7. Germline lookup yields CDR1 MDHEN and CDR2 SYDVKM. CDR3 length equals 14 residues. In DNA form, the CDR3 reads TGTGCCAGCAGACGGACAGGAATTGACTATGGCTACACCTTC. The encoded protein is CASRRTGIDYGYTF.

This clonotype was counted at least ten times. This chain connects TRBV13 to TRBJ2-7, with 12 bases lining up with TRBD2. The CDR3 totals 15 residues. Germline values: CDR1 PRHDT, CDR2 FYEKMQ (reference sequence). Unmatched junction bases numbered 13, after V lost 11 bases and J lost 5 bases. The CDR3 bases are TGTGCCTCCAGGACTAGCGGGATGAAAGTGAACGAGCAGTACTTC. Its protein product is CASRTSGMKVNEQYF. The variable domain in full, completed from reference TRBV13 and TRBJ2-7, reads AAGVIQSPRHLIKEKRETATLKCYPIPRHDTVYWYQQGPGQDPQFLISFYEKMQSDKGSIPDRFSAQQFSDYHSELNMSSLELGDSALYFCASRTSGMKVNEQYFGPGTRLTVT.

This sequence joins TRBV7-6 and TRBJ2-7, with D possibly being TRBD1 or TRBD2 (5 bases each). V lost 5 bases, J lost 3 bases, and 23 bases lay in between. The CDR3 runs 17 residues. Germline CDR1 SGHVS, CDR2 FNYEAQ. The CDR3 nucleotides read TGTGCCAGCAGCGAAAACCCGGGACGCCGGACGCACTACGAGCAGTACTTC. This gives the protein CASSENPGRRTHYEQYF.

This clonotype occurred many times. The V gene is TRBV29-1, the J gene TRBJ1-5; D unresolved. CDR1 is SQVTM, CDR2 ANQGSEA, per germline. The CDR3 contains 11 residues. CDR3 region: CEGGRDQPQHF. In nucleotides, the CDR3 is TGCGAAGGAGGGAGGGATCAGCCCCAGCATTTT.

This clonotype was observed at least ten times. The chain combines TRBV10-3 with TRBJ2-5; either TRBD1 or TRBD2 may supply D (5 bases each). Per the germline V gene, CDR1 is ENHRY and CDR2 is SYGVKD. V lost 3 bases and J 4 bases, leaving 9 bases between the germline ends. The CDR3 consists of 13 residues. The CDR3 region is CAISDGTAETQYF. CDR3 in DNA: TGTGCCATCAGTGACGGGACCGCAGAGACCCAGTACTTC.

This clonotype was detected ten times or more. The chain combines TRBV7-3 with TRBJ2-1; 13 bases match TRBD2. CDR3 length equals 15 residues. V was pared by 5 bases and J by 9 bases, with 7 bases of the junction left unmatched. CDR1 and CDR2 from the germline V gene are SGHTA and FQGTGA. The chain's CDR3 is CASSGRTSGRGEQFF. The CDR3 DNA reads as TGTGCCAGCAGCGGACGGACTAGCGGGAGAGGTGAGCAGTTCTTC.

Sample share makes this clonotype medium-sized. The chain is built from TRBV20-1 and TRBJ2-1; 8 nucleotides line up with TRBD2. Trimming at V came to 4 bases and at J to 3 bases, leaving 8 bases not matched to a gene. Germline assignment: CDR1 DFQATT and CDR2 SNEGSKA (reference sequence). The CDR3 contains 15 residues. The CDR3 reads CSANLPGLDYNEQFF. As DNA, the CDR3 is TGCAGTGCTAATCTACCGGGACTAGACTACAATGAGCAGTTCTTC.

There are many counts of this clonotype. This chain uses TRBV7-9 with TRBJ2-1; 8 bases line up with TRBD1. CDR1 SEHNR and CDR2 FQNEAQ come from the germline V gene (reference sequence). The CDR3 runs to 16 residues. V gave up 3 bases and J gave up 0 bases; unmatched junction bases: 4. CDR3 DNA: TGTGCCAGCAGCTTGGACAGGGTCAGCTCCTACAATGAGCAGTTCTTC. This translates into CASSLDRVSSYNEQFF.

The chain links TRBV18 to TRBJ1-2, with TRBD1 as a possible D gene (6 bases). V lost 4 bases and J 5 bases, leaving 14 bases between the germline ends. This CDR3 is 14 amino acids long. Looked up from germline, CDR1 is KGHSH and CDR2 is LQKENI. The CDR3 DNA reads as TGTGCCAGCTCACTATCCGGGACACAGTATGGCTACACCTTC. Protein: CASSLSGTQYGYTF.

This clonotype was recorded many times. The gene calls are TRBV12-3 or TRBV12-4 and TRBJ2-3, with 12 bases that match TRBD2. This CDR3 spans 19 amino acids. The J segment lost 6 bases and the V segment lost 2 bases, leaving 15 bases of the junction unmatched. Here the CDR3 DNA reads TGTGCCAGCAGTTTACGATCGGGGGGACTAGCGGGCCCGTCGGATACGCAGTATTTT. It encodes CASSLRSGGLAGPSDTQYF.

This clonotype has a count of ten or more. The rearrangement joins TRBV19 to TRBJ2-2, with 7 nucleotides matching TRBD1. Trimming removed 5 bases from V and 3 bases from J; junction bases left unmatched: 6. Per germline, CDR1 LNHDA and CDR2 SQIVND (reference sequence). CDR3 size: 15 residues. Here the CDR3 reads CASSPDRSDTGELFF. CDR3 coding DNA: TGTGCCAGTAGTCCGGACAGGTCGGACACCGGGGAGCTGTTTTTT.

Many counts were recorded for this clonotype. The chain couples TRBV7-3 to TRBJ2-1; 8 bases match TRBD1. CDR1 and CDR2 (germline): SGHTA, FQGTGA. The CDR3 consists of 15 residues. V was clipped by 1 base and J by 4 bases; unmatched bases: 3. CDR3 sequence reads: CASSLRDRLYNEQFF. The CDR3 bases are TGTGCCAGCAGCTTAAGGGACAGGCTATACAATGAGCAGTTCTTC.

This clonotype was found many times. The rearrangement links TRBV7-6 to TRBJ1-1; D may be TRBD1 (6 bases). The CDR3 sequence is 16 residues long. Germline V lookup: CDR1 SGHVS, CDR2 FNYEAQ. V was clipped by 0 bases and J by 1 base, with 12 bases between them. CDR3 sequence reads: CASSLAGGQPNTEAFF. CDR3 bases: TGTGCCAGCAGCTTAGCGGGGGGGCAGCCGAACACTGAAGCTTTCTTT.

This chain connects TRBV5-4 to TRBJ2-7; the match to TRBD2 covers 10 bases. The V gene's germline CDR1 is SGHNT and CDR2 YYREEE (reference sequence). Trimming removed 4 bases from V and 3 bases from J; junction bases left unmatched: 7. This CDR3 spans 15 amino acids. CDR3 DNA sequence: TGTGCCAGCAGCGGTTCTCTAGCGGGAGTCTACGAGCAGTACTTC. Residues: CASSGSLAGVYEQYF. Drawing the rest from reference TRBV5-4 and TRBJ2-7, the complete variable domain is ETGVTQSPTHLIKTRGQQVTLRCSSQSGHNTVSWYQQALGQGPQFIFQYYREEENGRGNFPPRFSGLQFPNYSSELNVNALELDDSALYLCASSGSLAGVYEQYFGPGTRLTVT.

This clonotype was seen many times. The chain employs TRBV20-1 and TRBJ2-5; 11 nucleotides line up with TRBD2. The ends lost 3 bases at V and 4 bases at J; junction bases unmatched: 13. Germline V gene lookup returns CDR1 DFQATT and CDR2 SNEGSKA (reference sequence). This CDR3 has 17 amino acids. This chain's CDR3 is CSASPPRLAGGGETQYF. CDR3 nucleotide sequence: TGCAGTGCTAGCCCGCCCAGGCTAGCGGGGGGCGGAGAGACCCAGTACTTC.

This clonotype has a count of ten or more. This CDR3 is CASSLESPYSNQPQHF. The CDR3 DNA reads TGTGCCAGCAGCTTGGAATCCCCTTATAGCAATCAGCCCCAGCATTTT. The chain is built from TRBV5-5 and TRBJ1-5; D remains ambiguous. Germline CDR1 is SGHKS and CDR2 is YYEKEE (reference sequence). Trimming removed 0 bases at V and 0 bases at J, with 10 bases between. This CDR3 has 16 amino acids.

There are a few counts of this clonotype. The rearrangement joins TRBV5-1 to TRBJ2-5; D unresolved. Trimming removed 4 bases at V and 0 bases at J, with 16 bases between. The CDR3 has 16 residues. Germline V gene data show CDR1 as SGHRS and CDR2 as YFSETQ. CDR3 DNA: TGCGCCAGCAGCCGAAAGTTTGCAGCAAACCAAGAGACCCAGTACTTC. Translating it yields CASSRKFAANQETQYF.

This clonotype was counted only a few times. CDR3: CASSQQTSGVYEQYF. Here the CDR3 DNA reads TGCGCCAGCAGCCAACAAACTAGCGGGGTATACGAGCAGTACTTC. This chain uses TRBV4-3 with TRBJ2-7; TRBD2 matches at 10 bases. V was pared by 2 bases and J by 4 bases, with 5 bases of the junction left unmatched. Germline CDR1 is LGHNA and CDR2 is YSLEER. CDR3 length equals 15 residues.